Reported below is one T cell receptor (beta chain). Its specificity is not known. The read falls 3 residues short of the CDR3 end, and the missing part is taken from the germline J gene. The germline V gene encodes CDR1 SNHLY and CDR2 FYNNEI. This CDR3 is 15 amino acids long. Germline trimming cut 4 bases from V and 4 bases from J; bases unmatched to any gene: 9. The assay was immunoSEQ multiplex PCR, and TCRdb's table has in-frame clones only and misses some. Its clone listing holds some 20,000 clones. This record belongs to a study of T cells in women clearing cervical HPV infection. Study details: Case blood drawn at lesion detection; control blood after infection cleared. Study-level points and caveats: CIN3+ cases had significantly higher TCR repertoire richness than controls, but evenness did not differ.

The TCR sequence derives from a woman between 18 and 75 years old with a cervical HPV16 infection that either progressed to CIN3+ or cleared (not recorded which). Sequencing input: blood buffy coat. This chain uses TRBV2 with TRBJ2-5; 7 positions match TRBD2. CDR3 DNA, as far as it was read: TGTGCCAGCAGTGGGACGACTAGCCTTGGAGAGACC. Protein product: CASSGTTSLGET. The CDR3, in full, reads CASSGTTSLGETQYF.